This T cell receptor beta chain was recovered during a study of cytomegalovirus exposure and HLA in healthy donors. Trimming took 6 bases from V and 6 from J; bases not matched to a gene: 8. The CDR3 length is 15 residues. From germline, CDR1 is LGHNA and CDR2 YNFKEQ. With 60 Vbeta and 13 Jbeta primers, the PCR was carried out. Produced via immunoSEQ multiplex PCR; TCRdb's table is partial and in-frame only. The sample records some 120,000 clones, around 74% being singletons. Sequenced sample: PBMCs. This sequence joins TRBV4-2 and TRBJ2-2, with TRBD2 matching 9 bases. The sequence was obtained from a woman aged 45-60 years in good health and CMV-seropositive. The CDR3 loop reads CASRPLAGIAGELFF. CDR3 bases: TGTGCCAGCAGGCCGCTAGCGGGGATTGCCGGGGAGCTGTTTTTT.